This T cell receptor (beta chain) was sequenced during a study of blood T cell repertoires in COVID-19. Study in general: PBMCs, B-cell-depleted T cells, or T cells provided the cDNA or gDNA that made up the material.

Source study methods: Amplifying reference gene primers gave estimates of nucleated cell counts. The assay was immunoSEQ multiplex PCR, and TCRdb's table has in-frame clones only and misses some. The V and J calls and the clone size are those of that table, but D and trimming were determined from the DNA. The table shows about 350,000 clones, with roughly 90% occurring only once. Participants classified as exposed had met a COVID-19 case within 2 weeks before study entry. Trimming at V came to 5 bases and at J to 6 bases, leaving 15 bases not matched to a gene. CDR1 and CDR2 (germline): SGHNT, YENEEA. This CDR3 region has 19 residues.

This rearrangement joins TRBV11-3 to TRBJ2-1; TRBD2 aligns across 14 bases. The sequenced sample consisted of PBMCs or T cells enriched from blood (not recorded which). The TCR sequence derives from a woman under 40 who had been exposed to COVID-19. The CDR3 spells CASSQISPGLAGVLNEQFF. In DNA, the CDR3 is TGTGCCAGCAGCCAAATTAGTCCGGGACTAGCGGGAGTACTCAATGAGCAGTTCTTC. Variable domain in full (rest from reference TRBV11-3 and TRBJ2-1): EAGVVQSPRYKIIEKKQPVAFWCNPISGHNTLYWYLQNLGQGPELLIRYENEEAVDDSQLPKDRFSAERLKGVDSTLKIQPAELGDSAVYLCASSQISPGLAGVLNEQFFGPGTRLTVL.